This TCR beta chain was documented in a study of blood T cell repertoires in COVID-19. Across the whole study: Collection of acute and convalescent COVID-19 samples took place in the United States, Italy and Spain. T cells, B-cell-depleted T cells, or PBMCs provided the cDNA or gDNA that served as material.

CDR3 length: 15 amino acids. V lost 6 bases to trimming and J lost 3 bases; unmatched junction nucleotides: 3. CDR1 is PRHDT and CDR2 is FYEKMQ in the germline V gene (reference sequence). Authors' methods: Amplification of reference gene primers was used by the study to estimate nucleated cell counts. TCRdb's copy holds only in-frame clones and misses some; the assay was immunoSEQ multiplex PCR. That table is the source of V, J and clone size, and D and trimming were worked out from the DNA. Of a few hundred thousand clones in the sample, approximately 88% are singletons; the top ten hold around 3%. One Seattle source followed patients from active infection through their disease course.

The sequenced sample consisted of peripheral blood. The source is a woman aged 25 to 45 with COVID-19, enrolled during active disease. The chain recombines TRBV13 with TRBJ2-3, with 13 positions matching TRBD2. CDR3 protein: CASRTSGGLTDTQYF. Here the CDR3 DNA reads TGTGCCAGCAGGACTAGCGGGGGGTTGACAGATACGCAGTATTTT. The entire variable domain, with the rest obtained from reference TRBV13 and TRBJ2-3, is as follows: AAGVIQSPRHLIKEKRETATLKCYPIPRHDTVYWYQQGPGQDPQFLISFYEKMQSDKGSIPDRFSAQQFSDYHSELNMSSLELGDSALYFCASRTSGGLTDTQYFGPGTRLTVL.